The following is a T cell receptor (beta chain) sequence with its context. This record belongs to a study of shared T cell receptors in the human thymus. TCRdb's table, derived via immunoSEQ multiplex PCR, lists solely in-frame clones and lacks some. Found here are hundreds of thousands of clones, 80% to 90% of them singletons; the top ten hold roughly 0.0087%. V was shortened by 0 bases and J by 4 bases, with 8 bases between the two germline ends. Germline values: CDR1 SGHKS, CDR2 YYEKEE (reference sequence). This CDR3 has 14 amino acids. These same records also appear under a second study, on human thymus T cells.

The rearrangement joins TRBV5-5 to TRBJ1-5; D is undetermined. The TCR originated in a boy in the first two years of life with a congenital heart defect. Sequencing input: thymocytes. The CDR3 sequence is CASSLGRLNQPQHF. CDR3 sequence (DNA): TGTGCCAGCAGCTTGGGGCGGTTGAATCAGCCCCAGCATTTT.